These 17 T cell receptor beta chains share one sample of origin, sequenced in a study of T cell changes during pregnancy in multiple sclerosis. Profiled with immunoSEQ multiplex PCR; TCRdb holds only in-frame clones, not every one. The sample contains tens of thousands of clones, about 94% of which appear only once. The sequences come from peripheral blood, collected in the third trimester of pregnancy. The receptor set was obtained from a female donor with multiple sclerosis, enrolled in a pregnancy study.

The chain couples TRBV27 to TRBJ1-1, with 8 bases that match TRBD1. Per the germline V gene, CDR1 is MNHEY and CDR2 is SMNVEV (reference sequence). The CDR3 contains 15 residues. V shed 3 bases, J shed 1 base, and the junction held 4 bases outside the gene matches. The CDR3 sequence: CASSFQGAGNTEAFF. CDR3 nucleotide sequence: TGTGCCAGCAGTTTCCAGGGGGCCGGGAACACTGAAGCTTTCTTT.

The J gene is TRBJ2-1, the V gene TRBV28; 8 bases fit TRBD1. CDR1 is MDHEN and CDR2 is SYDVKM in the germline V gene. V trimming: 6 bases; J trimming: 8 bases; junction bases outside the gene matches: 9. The CDR3 extends over 14 amino acids. As DNA, the CDR3 is TGTGCCAGCAGAAATACAGGGGGGTATCATGAGCAGTTCTTC. It specifies CASRNTGGYHEQFF.

This chain links TRBV7-2 with TRBJ1-3; 7 bases fit TRBD1. Per the germline V gene, CDR1 is SGHTA and CDR2 is FQGNSA. The V gene end was trimmed by 5 bases and the J gene end by 0 bases; junction bases not matched to a gene: 4. There are 15 residues in the CDR3. The DNA for the CDR3 is TGTGCCAGCAGCCGGGACAGTATCTCTGGAAACACCATATATTTT. This gives the protein CASSRDSISGNTIYF.

Remarks on this clone: One end of the junction is discordant with germline, which a read error may explain. J is TRBJ1-2 and V is TRBV4-1, with D possibly TRBD1 on 5 matching bases. The CDR3 length is 15 residues. CDR1 is MGHRA, CDR2 YSYEKL, per germline. This CDR3 reads CASSQVGFFREGILF. CDR3 sequence (DNA): TGCGCCAGCAGCCAAGTCGGATTCTTCAGGGAAGGGATTCTCTTC.

The gene calls are TRBV18 and TRBJ2-3; a possible D gene is TRBD2 (6 bases). The germline gives CDR1 KGHSH, CDR2 LQKENI. The CDR3 sequence is 15 residues long. The V end lost 8 bases, the J end lost 2 bases, and 17 bases lay between the germline ends. The CDR3 here is CASRPRESATDTQYF. The CDR3 nucleotides read TGTGCCAGCCGTCCTCGGGAGTCGGCCACAGATACGCAGTATTTT.

This chain connects TRBV11-2 to TRBJ1-1, with a tentative D call TRBD1 (5 bases). There are 14 residues in the CDR3. With 1 base removed from V and 6 bases from J, the gap between germline ends came to 12 bases. Looked up from germline, CDR1 is SGHAT and CDR2 is FQNNGV. CDR3 sequence reads: CASSLGPGGAEAFF. In nucleotides, the CDR3 is TGTGCCAGCAGCTTAGGTCCCGGGGGGGCTGAAGCTTTCTTT.

J is TRBJ2-1 and V is TRBV5-1, with TRBD1 matching 8 bases. Germline V CDR1 and CDR2: SGHRS, YFSETQ. The V gene end was trimmed by 2 bases and the J gene end by 7 bases; junction bases not matched to a gene: 5. CDR3 length: 14 amino acids. The CDR3 reads CASSFRTGWNEQFF. Written as DNA, the CDR3 is TGCGCCAGCAGCTTTAGGACAGGGTGGAATGAGCAGTTCTTC.

The chain has TRBV9 and TRBJ2-1, with D possibly matching TRBD1 (6 bases). The CDR3 has 14 amino acids. The V end lost 3 bases, the J end lost 9 bases, and 16 bases lay between the germline ends. Germline V lookup: CDR1 SGDLS, CDR2 YYNGEE. CDR3 sequence (DNA): TGTGCCAGCAGCGGATCCTACAGGGAAGGTGAGCAGTTCTTC. Translating it yields CASSGSYREGEQFF.

The V call is TRBV28, the J call TRBJ2-1; D possibly corresponds to TRBD2 (5 bases). From germline, CDR1 is MDHEN and CDR2 SYDVKM. The CDR3 totals 13 residues. V lost 2 bases and J lost 9, with 11 bases in between. The CDR3 nucleotides read TGTGCCAGCAGTTTAGGGAGCGCAAGTGAGCAGTTCTTC. Its translation is CASSLGSASEQFF. Supplemented by reference TRBV28 and TRBJ2-1, the full variable domain reads DVKVTQSSRYLVKRTGEKVFLECVQDMDHENMFWYRQDPGLGLRLIYFSYDVKMKEKGDIPEGYSVSREKKERFSLILESASTNQTSMYLCASSLGSASEQFFGPGTRLTVL.

The V and J genes are TRBV27 and TRBJ1-2, with 7 bases aligning to TRBD1. The junction had 11 bases not matched to a gene; V was cut back by 6 bases and J by 7 bases. Germline V gene data show CDR1 as MNHEY and CDR2 as SMNVEV (reference sequence). The CDR3 length is 14 residues. In nucleotides, the CDR3 is TGTGCCAGCAGCCGGGAGAGGGGGCTAAGTGGCTACACCTTC. Its translation is CASSRERGLSGYTF.

The chain employs TRBV7-8 and TRBJ2-1, with a possible D match to TRBD1 (6 bases). This CDR3 spans 17 amino acids. Per the germline V gene, CDR1 is SGHVS and CDR2 is FQNEAQ. V dropped 5 bases and J dropped 1 base, with 18 bases sitting between them. CDR3 sequence reads: CASSHHGGGPSYNEQFF. In DNA, the CDR3 is TGTGCCAGCAGCCACCATGGGGGCGGCCCTTCCTACAATGAGCAGTTCTTC.

V gene TRBV5-4 combines with J gene TRBJ2-2, with TRBD2 matching 7 bases. V gave up 0 bases and J gave up 4 bases; unmatched junction bases: 3. The CDR3 runs 15 residues. Germline V CDR1 and CDR2: SGHNT, YYREEE (reference sequence). In DNA form, the CDR3 reads TGTGCCAGCAGCTTGGATGGGAGGGTCACCGGGGAGCTGTTTTTT. The encoded protein is CASSLDGRVTGELFF.

V usage is TRBV4-2 and J usage is TRBJ2-3, with 9 bases matching TRBD2. The CDR3 is 17 residues long. Trimming removed 0 bases from V and 1 base from J; junction bases left unmatched: 5. Germline CDR1 is LGHNA and CDR2 is YNFKEQ. The CDR3 spells CASSQDSAGGRTDTQYF. Written as DNA, the CDR3 is TGTGCCAGCAGCCAAGATTCAGCGGGAGGTCGCACAGATACGCAGTATTTT.

This CDR3 reads CASSLSPGKGNQPQHF. CDR3 bases: TGTGCCAGCAGTTTATCACCAGGGAAAGGCAATCAGCCCCAGCATTTT. The V gene is TRBV27, the J gene TRBJ1-5, with D perhaps TRBD1 (5 bases). Germline assignment: CDR1 MNHEY and CDR2 SMNVEV (reference sequence). The CDR3 length is 16 residues. The V end lost 0 bases, the J end lost 2 bases, and 11 bases lay between the germline ends.

V gene TRBV28 combines with J gene TRBJ1-5, with TRBD1 as a possible D gene (6 bases). V gave up 1 base and J gave up 4 bases, with 11 bases separating them. The germline V gene encodes CDR1 MDHEN and CDR2 SYDVKM. There are 15 residues in the CDR3. This chain's CDR3 is CASSLFNRVNQPQHF. Written as DNA, the CDR3 is TGTGCCAGCAGTTTATTTAACAGGGTGAATCAGCCCCAGCATTTT.

This chain uses TRBV28 with TRBJ1-5; D remains unclear. Germline-derived CDR1 and CDR2 are MDHEN and SYDVKM. Trimming stripped 5 bases from V and 2 bases from J, with 10 bases between. The CDR3 runs 14 residues. The CDR3 DNA reads as TGTGCCAGCAGTCGGGGAAATGGCAATCAGCCCCAGCATTTT. This translates into CASSRGNGNQPQHF.

V is TRBV11-2 and J is TRBJ1-3, with 9 bases lining up with TRBD1. Trimming removed 1 base from V and 7 bases from J; junction bases left unmatched: 8. CDR1 is SGHAT, CDR2 FQNNGV, per germline. This CDR3 is built from 16 residues. CDR3 in amino acids: CASSLGTGGYANTIYF. In DNA, the CDR3 is TGTGCCAGCAGCTTAGGTACAGGGGGCTACGCGAACACCATATATTTT.